Below, 10 T cell receptor beta chains from the same sample are listed, as sequenced in a study of cytomegalovirus exposure and HLA in healthy donors (dated by TCRdb to the late 2010s). To prepare the library, the immunoSEQ multiplex PCR assay was applied. For the multiplex PCR, a mixture combining 60 forward primers for TCR Vbeta segments and 13 reverse primers for TCR Jbeta segments was used. TCRdb provides this immuneACCESS table in a form limited to in-frame rearrangements. Some clones are lacking; in checked studies, under half of them reflect an unresolved V gene, and why the rest are absent is not known. The sample table records some 90,000 clones; roughly 85% of these occur just once. Jointly, the top ten make up approximately 6.5% of the sample. Material for sequencing was PBMCs. Source of these receptors: a female donor in good health and CMV-seronegative.

The chain links TRBV7-9 to TRBJ1-1; possibly TRBD1 for D (5 bases). V dropped 5 bases and J dropped 5 bases, with 21 bases sitting between them. The CDR3 runs to 16 residues. Per the germline V gene, CDR1 is SEHNR and CDR2 is FQNEAQ (reference sequence). The CDR3 coding sequence is TGTGCCAGCAGCCGGACGGGCGGAGGGACGCGGACTGAAGCTTTCTTT. Its translation: CASSRTGGGTRTEAFF.

The J gene is TRBJ2-2, the V gene TRBV6-1; 7 nucleotides match TRBD1. With V trimmed by 4 bases and J by 6 bases, 8 bases remained unmatched. This CDR3 is built from 15 residues. CDR1 and CDR2 from the germline V gene are MNHNS and SASEGT. CDR3 residues: CASSARTGDPGELFF. DNA for the CDR3: TGTGCCAGCAGTGCCCGGACAGGAGACCCCGGGGAGCTGTTTTTT.

The V call is TRBV28, the J call TRBJ1-5; D may be TRBD1 (5 bases). Trimming stripped 7 bases from V and 6 bases from J, with 16 bases between. Germline V gene lookup returns CDR1 MDHEN and CDR2 SYDVKM. The length of the CDR3 is 14 residues. The CDR3 loop is CASNPQGRGQPQHF. The DNA of the CDR3 is TGTGCCAGCAATCCCCAGGGTAGGGGTCAGCCCCAGCATTTT. Combining the CDR3 with reference TRBV28 and TRBJ1-5 gives the whole variable domain DVKVTQSSRYLVKRTGEKVFLECVQDMDHENMFWYRQDPGLGLRLIYFSYDVKMKEKGDIPEGYSVSREKKERFSLILESASTNQTSMYLCASNPQGRGQPQHFGDGTRLSIL.

The V and J genes are TRBV11-2 and TRBJ2-1; no firm D call. CDR1 and CDR2 (germline): SGHAT, FQNNGV. Trimming left V 4 bases short and J 4 bases short, with 17 bases between. The CDR3 is 16 residues long. The CDR3: CASSSPSEEIYNEQFF. CDR3 nucleotides: TGTGCCAGCAGCTCCCCGTCCGAGGAGATTTACAATGAGCAGTTCTTC.

The rearrangement joins TRBV5-1 to TRBJ2-7; TRBD1 is a possible D gene (5 bases). V lost 0 bases, J lost 2 bases, and 12 bases lay in between. The CDR3 sequence is 15 residues long. CDR1 is SGHRS, CDR2 YFSETQ, per germline. CDR3 nucleotide sequence: TGCGCCAGCAGCTTGGGGTTCGACAGTGCCTACGAGCAGTACTTC. Translation gives CASSLGFDSAYEQYF.

In its sample, this clone was seen once. This chain uses TRBV11-2 with TRBJ2-1, with 11 bases identical to TRBD2. CDR1 is SGHAT, CDR2 FQNNGV, per germline. The length of the CDR3 is 15 residues. V lost 5 bases and J lost 7; bases outside the gene matches: 7. This CDR3 is CASSLSGGAGNEQFF. In DNA, the CDR3 is TGTGCCAGCAGCCTTAGCGGGGGGGCAGGGAATGAGCAGTTCTTC.

This clone has at least ten counts. The chain employs TRBV4-2 and TRBJ2-3, with 10 positions matching TRBD2. Trimming at V came to 4 bases and at J to 2 bases, leaving 3 bases not matched to a gene. CDR1 is LGHNA, CDR2 YNFKEQ, per germline. The CDR3 is made up of 15 amino acids. The CDR3 bases are TGTGCCAGCAGCCTAGGACTAGCGGACACAGATACGCAGTATTTT. Amino acids: CASSLGLADTDTQYF.

The chain recombines TRBV15 with TRBJ2-1, with D possibly TRBD2 on 6 matching bases. Trimming cost V 5 bases and J 6 bases, with 14 bases left between them. The germline V gene encodes CDR1 LNHNV and CDR2 YYDKDF (reference sequence). The CDR3 runs 14 residues. The CDR3 nucleotides read TGTGCCACCAGCCTCCAGGGACTTCCCAATGAGCAGTTCTTC. It codes for CATSLQGLPNEQFF.

The chain is built from TRBV5-1 and TRBJ1-5; perhaps TRBD1 as D (6 bases). CDR1 is SGHRS and CDR2 is YFSETQ in the germline V gene. The CDR3 runs 13 residues. V lost 0 bases, J lost 5 bases, and 6 bases lay in between. This CDR3 is CASSLGTDQPQHF. CDR3 DNA sequence: TGCGCCAGCAGCTTGGGGACAGATCAGCCCCAGCATTTT.

This chain links TRBV4-1 with TRBJ1-5, with a weak D call TRBD1 (6 bases). V lost 3 bases, J lost 7 bases, and 19 bases lay in between. The CDR3 extends over 16 amino acids. The germline V gene encodes CDR1 MGHRA and CDR2 YSYEKL. The CDR3 nucleotides read TGCGCCAGCAGCCAGGCCGGGGCAGGGGATGGGCAGCCCCAGCATTTT. Its protein is CASSQAGAGDGQPQHF.